Listed below are T cell receptor beta chains from one sample, sequenced in a study of T cell responses to AZD1222 COVID-19 vaccine. The protocol was immunoSEQ multiplex PCR, while the TCRdb copy is restricted to in-frame clones and leaves out a portion. The sample shows roughly 140,000 clones, approximately 90% of them seen only once. The starting material was peripheral blood, obtained 28 days after the second AZD1222 dose. All receptors derive from an adult who received the AZD1222 COVID-19 vaccine. Each CDR3 is given with its conserved first and last residue. Rows may omit the clone size; those that give it use once, few, many or a size class.

v_call	j_call	clone_size	cdr3_aa
TRBV15	TRBJ1-1	NA	CATSNVSTIMALNTEAFF
TRBV6-1	TRBJ1-2	NA	CASSEAVSGYTF
TRBV6-5	TRBJ1-6	NA	CASSRPRATGSPLHF
TRBV2	TRBJ2-7	NA	CASSETGVPVGEQYF
TRBV27	TRBJ1-1	NA	CASSLSDNTEAFF
TRBV14	TRBJ2-6	NA	CASSQRPGSGANVLTF
TRBV5-6	TRBJ1-1	NA	CASSLVSRSRDTEAFF
TRBV4-1	TRBJ2-1	NA	CASSQGLAIGYEQFF
TRBV6-1	TRBJ1-5	once	CASSVSGPYQPQHF
TRBV19	TRBJ2-7	NA	CASSPAGQPSYEQYF
TRBV29-1	TRBJ1-5	NA	CSVAWTADQPQHF
TRBV3-1/TRBV3-2	TRBJ2-7	NA	CASSQGTVTDYEQYF
TRBV19	TRBJ2-5	NA	CASSPRDNQETQYF
TRBV28	TRBJ2-5	NA	CATIPQGNQETQYF
TRBV19	TRBJ2-1	NA	CASSMLGDAGGRAVSSYNEQFF
TRBV5-1	TRBJ2-7	few	CASSFAGGPYEQYF
TRBV19	TRBJ2-4	NA	CASSIDLGPLYF
TRBV9	TRBJ2-5	NA	CASSGGWGQQETQYF
TRBV7-9	TRBJ2-7	NA	CASSLGSGGTASYEQYF
TRBV3-1/TRBV3-2	TRBJ1-4	NA	CASSPLGQPNEKLFF
TRBV2	TRBJ1-2	NA	CASSVSSLNRGGYTF
TRBV19	TRBJ1-2	NA	CASSPGQGAYGYTF
TRBV11-2	TRBJ2-5	NA	CASSLSGGPETQYF
TRBV7-9	TRBJ1-3	NA	CASSFRMVTSSGNTIYF
TRBV29-1	TRBJ1-2	NA	CSVGAGNYGYTF
TRBV5-1	TRBJ2-7	NA	CASSLTSGSYEQYF
TRBV9	TRBJ2-7	NA	CASSPPPGPSRPDEQYF
TRBV2	TRBJ2-2	NA	CASSEGGAGIGELFF
TRBV10-3	TRBJ1-1	few	CAISGGPRDTETNTEAFF
TRBV7-8	TRBJ2-1	NA	CASSLARDRGPYNEQFF
TRBV3-1/TRBV3-2	TRBJ1-4	few	CASRRATNEKLFF
TRBV5-1	TRBJ2-2	NA	CASSLRRSNTGELFF
TRBV7-2	TRBJ1-2	NA	CASSWGSYGYTF
TRBV12-3/TRBV12-4	TRBJ1-1	NA	CASKGAAEAFF
TRBV6-2/TRBV6-3	TRBJ2-7	NA	CASSYLVGGYEQYF
TRBV5-4	TRBJ2-7	NA	CASSLGSRGLSHEQYF
TRBV6-5	TRBJ1-1	NA	CASRRTNTEAFF
TRBV11-2	TRBJ2-3	NA	CASSFAGGSADTQYF
TRBV28	TRBJ1-5	NA	CASSSLDSVHNQPQHF
TRBV19	TRBJ2-6	NA	CASSRGGAPSGANVLTF
TRBV6-1	TRBJ1-5	few	CASSAPTGWADQPQHF